This T cell receptor (beta chain) was identified during a study of blood T cell repertoires in COVID-19. On the study more broadly: Material from acute and convalescent COVID-19 was sourced from the United States, Italy and Spain. T cells, B-cell-depleted T cells, or PBMCs supplied cDNA or gDNA.

Some clones are missing from TCRdb's copy, which holds only in-frame ones; the method was immunoSEQ multiplex PCR. The data contain approximately 260,000 clones, approximately 83% of them singletons. The sequencing sample was made of PBMCs or T cells enriched from blood (not recorded which). This TCR was recovered from a woman aged 40 to 50 with acute COVID-19.

The CDR3 DNA is TGTGCCAGCAGCTATGACGGGTCCTACGAGCAGTACTTC. Protein sequence: CASSYDGSYEQYF. The chain employs TRBV5-4 and TRBJ2-7; D is unresolved. Germline V gene lookup returns CDR1 SGHNT and CDR2 YYREEE (reference sequence). V was pared by 3 bases and J by 1 base, with 8 bases between. The CDR3 sequence is 13 residues long.